The text below deals with one TCR beta chain. The antigen remains undetermined. Other DNA sequences within the sample encode an identical CDR3. The data stem from a study of shared clonotypes between healthy human individuals. Broader study findings: Some naive CD4 clonotypes, roughly 5%, turned up in common across a handful of donors. Shared clonotypes across all four donors exceeded non-shared ones in generation probability.

CD45RO-negative, CCR7-positively selected cells formed the naive CD8 fraction, excluding terminally differentiated effector memory CD45RA+ cells. Replicate PCRs run on sorted subsets employed 200 ng DNA, around 27,000 T cell genomes. Data came from immunoSEQ multiplex PCR; TCRdb stores just in-frame clones and leaves some out. The sample has roughly 590,000 clones; nearly 97% are singletons. V lost 3 bases to trimming and J lost 6 bases, with 6 bases between them. The CDR3 is 12 amino acids. CDR1 is SGHAT, CDR2 FQNNGV, per germline. Material: naive CD8+ T cells sorted from blood. This TCR derives from a woman in her thirties in good health. The chain joins TRBV11-2 to TRBJ2-1, with D hard to call. The chain's CDR3 is CASSFGGNEQFF. The DNA for the CDR3 is TGTGCCAGCAGCTTCGGCGGCAATGAGCAGTTCTTC.